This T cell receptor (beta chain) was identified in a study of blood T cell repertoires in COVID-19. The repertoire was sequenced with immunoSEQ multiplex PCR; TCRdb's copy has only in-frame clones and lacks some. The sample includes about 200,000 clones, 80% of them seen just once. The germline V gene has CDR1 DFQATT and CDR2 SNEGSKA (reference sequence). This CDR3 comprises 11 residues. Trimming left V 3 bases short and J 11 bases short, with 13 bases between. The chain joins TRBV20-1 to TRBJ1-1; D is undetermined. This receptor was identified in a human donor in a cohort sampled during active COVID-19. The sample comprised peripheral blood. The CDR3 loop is CSARIAEVAFF. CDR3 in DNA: TGCAGTGCTAGGATAGCAGAGGTTGCTTTCTTT.